Listed below are T cell receptor beta chains from one sample, sequenced in a study of PD-L1 blockade in urothelial cancer. Some clones are missing from TCRdb's copy, which holds only in-frame ones; the method was immunoSEQ multiplex PCR. This repertoire shows some 27,000 clones, 75% to 90% found once; its top ten account for roughly 2.1%. This sample comprised PBMCs, obtained around atezolizumab (anti-PD-L1) treatment. These receptors were collected from a man between 50 and 59 years old with urothelial cancer. CDR3s include the opening cysteine and the closing phenylalanine or tryptophan. The D gene is left open where the match is weak. Only some rows state a clone size, as once, few, many or a class for expanded clones.

v_gene,d_gene,j_gene,abundance,CDR3nt,CDR3aa
TRBV7-9,.,TRBJ1-1,.,TGTGCCAGCAGCTTAGTGAGAATAAGTGAAGCTTTCTTT,CASSLVRISEAFF
TRBV7-8,.,TRBJ2-3,.,TGTGCCAGCAGCTTAGTTGGTCAGTCCGATACGCAGTATTTT,CASSLVGQSDTQYF
TRBV25-1,TRBD1,TRBJ1-1,.,TGTGCCAGCAGCCGACAGGGAGTGGACACTGAAGCTTTCTTT,CASSRQGVDTEAFF
TRBV11-2,.,TRBJ1-6,few,TGTGCCAGCAGCTTAGATCTTACAGGCTTAGATAATTCACCCCTCCACTTT,CASSLDLTGLDNSPLHF
TRBV5-1,.,TRBJ2-2,.,TGCGCCAGCAGCTTCCCCCTCGGAGACTTCGCGAACACCGGGGAGCTGTTTTTT,CASSFPLGDFANTGELFF
TRBV29-1,TRBD2,TRBJ2-1,.,TGCAGCGTTGAAGGGACTAGCGGGAGGGCTTACAATGAGCAGTTCTTC,CSVEGTSGRAYNEQFF
TRBV12-5,TRBD2,TRBJ2-7,.,TGTGCTAGTGCCCAACCCCTAGCGGGAGGGCCGGGCGAGCAGTACTTC,CASAQPLAGGPGEQYF
TRBV7-2,.,TRBJ2-7,.,TGTGCCAGCAGCACCCCCCCTAACGAGCAGTACTTC,CASSTPPNEQYF
TRBV6-1,TRBD1,TRBJ1-5,once,TGTGCCAGCAGTGACTGGACAGGGGGTGAGGTCTCCCAGCATTTT,CASSDWTGGEVSQHF
TRBV5-1,TRBD2,TRBJ2-1,.,TGCGCCAGCAGCCGGGGGTGGTATGCTAGCGGGGCCTACAATGAGCAGTTCTTC,CASSRGWYASGAYNEQFF
TRBV7-9,TRBD1,TRBJ1-2,.,TGTGCCAGCAGCATGACAGGGGGCAAAGCGGTCTATGGCTACACCTTC,CASSMTGGKAVYGYTF
TRBV28,.,TRBJ1-1,.,TGTGCCAGCAGCCCCCCTGGGCACACTGAAGCTTTCTTT,CASSPPGHTEAFF
TRBV6-1,.,TRBJ1-5,.,TGTGCCAGCACCGTAGGAGGGAGTCAGCCCCAGCATTTT,CASTVGGSQPQHF
TRBV28,.,TRBJ1-6,.,TGTGCCAGCCGTTTGAAGACAGACGGAAATTCACCCCTCCACTTT,CASRLKTDGNSPLHF
TRBV28,.,TRBJ1-1,.,TGTGCCAGCGGCAGGGCTGAAGCTTTCTTT,CASGRAEAFF
TRBV5-4,TRBD1,TRBJ1-2,.,TGTGCCAGCAGCTTGTGGGTCGGGACAGGGTCGGATAGGGGGGGCTACACCTTC,CASSLWVGTGSDRGGYTF
TRBV19,.,TRBJ1-2,once,TGTGCCAGTAGTATAACAAGGGGAGGCGGCTACACCTTC,CASSITRGGGYTF
TRBV6-5,TRBD2,TRBJ2-2,.,TGTGCCAGCAGTGGGAGCCTAGCGGGTACCGGGGAGCTGTTTTTT,CASSGSLAGTGELFF
TRBV7-9,.,TRBJ2-6,.,TGTGCCAGCAGCTTCTCCCCGACAGGTTACCCGTCTGGGGCCAACGTCCTGACTTTC,CASSFSPTGYPSGANVLTF
TRBV2,.,TRBJ2-4,.,TGTGCCAGCACCAGCCGGGTAAACATTCAGTACTTC,CASTSRVNIQYF
TRBV6-5,TRBD1,TRBJ1-1,.,TGTGCCAGCAGTTACGAACAGGGGGAGACTGAAGCTTTCTTT,CASSYEQGETEAFF
TRBV27,TRBD1,TRBJ1-5,.,TGTGCCAGCAGAAAGACAGGGGATCAGCCCCAGCATTTT,CASRKTGDQPQHF
TRBV2,.,TRBJ1-1,.,TGTGCCAGCAGGACGGACAGCCGCACTGAAGCTTTCTTT,CASRTDSRTEAFF
TRBV11-2,TRBD1,TRBJ1-3,.,TGTGCCAGCAGCTTAGCCAGGGGGAACACCATATATTTT,CASSLARGNTIYF
TRBV2,TRBD1,TRBJ1-2,.,TGTGCCAGCACCGGGACAGGGGGCGAGGGCTACACCTTC,CASTGTGGEGYTF
TRBV5-1,.,TRBJ2-5,.,TGCGCCAGCAGCTTCCAGACAGACCAAGAGACCCAGTACTTC,CASSFQTDQETQYF
TRBV27,.,TRBJ1-1,once,TGTGCCAGCAGTTCCCTATATCAGACAGGCGGGACTGAAGCTTTCTTT,CASSSLYQTGGTEAFF
TRBV28,TRBD1,TRBJ1-2,.,TGTGCCAGCAGAACGGGGCTGGGGACAGGTGGGAATGGCTACACCTTC,CASRTGLGTGGNGYTF
TRBV7-9,.,TRBJ2-6,.,TGTGCCAGCAGCTCCGGTCTGGGACATAGCGACTCTGGGGCCAACGTCCTGACTTTC,CASSSGLGHSDSGANVLTF
TRBV7-3,TRBD2,TRBJ2-1,once,TGTGCCAGCAGCGGGACGGGAGGAATAGGCAATGAGCAGTTCTTC,CASSGTGGIGNEQFF
TRBV9,.,TRBJ2-1,.,TGTGCCAGCAGCGTAAGAGGGTCCCCTGGGTCCTACAATGAGCAGTTCTTC,CASSVRGSPGSYNEQFF
TRBV4-1,TRBD1,TRBJ1-4,.,TGCGCCAGCAGCCAAACAGGGGGCGCGGGAGAAAAACTGTTTTTT,CASSQTGGAGEKLFF
TRBV5-1,TRBD1,TRBJ2-2,.,TGCGCCAGCAGCTACAGGGGATCAGCGAACACCGGGGAGCTGTTTTTT,CASSYRGSANTGELFF
TRBV18,.,TRBJ1-3,.,TGTGCCAGCTCAAAACAGGAAAACACCATATATTTT,CASSKQENTIYF
TRBV10-3,.,TRBJ1-6,.,TGTGCCATCAGTTCGGGGGGTAATAATTCACCCCTCCACTTT,CAISSGGNNSPLHF
TRBV6-4,.,TRBJ1-2,medium-sized,TGTGCCAGCAGTGACTCTCCTGAGACAGGATTCTATGGCTACACCTTC,CASSDSPETGFYGYTF
TRBV19,.,TRBJ1-1,.,TGTGCCAGTAGACGACCCGGGGTTGGGGAAGCTTTCTTT,CASRRPGVGEAFF
TRBV2,.,TRBJ1-1,.,TGTGCCAGCAATTGGACACCCAACACTGAAGCTTTCTTT,CASNWTPNTEAFF
TRBV5-5,.,TRBJ2-6,.,TGTGCCAGCACCATCTTGGAGCTCCCCTCTGGGGCCAACGTCCTGACTTTC,CASTILELPSGANVLTF
TRBV5-6,TRBD1,TRBJ2-7,.,TGTGCCAGCGGGACGACAGGGCGCCTTACCTACGAGCAGTACTTC,CASGTTGRLTYEQYF
TRBV28,TRBD1,TRBJ1-5,.,TGTGCCAGCAGTTTATACAGGGGGCCGGGTCAGCCCCAGCATTTT,CASSLYRGPGQPQHF
TRBV6-1,.,TRBJ1-1,.,TGTGCCAGCAGTGAAGTGGGATCCAGGGGTAGAGAAGCTTTCTTT,CASSEVGSRGREAFF
TRBV5-4,TRBD1,TRBJ1-1,once,TGTGCCAGCAGCACCGGACAGGGTTCGATGAACACTGAAGCTTTCTTT,CASSTGQGSMNTEAFF
TRBV5-1,TRBD1,TRBJ2-2,.,TGCGCCAGCAGACGGACAGGGAAAAACACCGGGGAGCTGTTTTTT,CASRRTGKNTGELFF
TRBV18,TRBD1,TRBJ2-2,medium-sized,TGTGCCAGCCATACCGGGACAGTGTACACCGGGGAGCTGTTTTTT,CASHTGTVYTGELFF
TRBV21-1,.,TRBJ1-6,.,TGTGCCAGCAGCAATTACCTGGGACAGGGAGAAGCACCCCTCCACTTT,CASSNYLGQGEAPLHF
TRBV11-1,.,TRBJ1-1,few,TGTGCCAGTGCGAGGGAGCCGATGAACACTGAAGCTTTCTTT,CASAREPMNTEAFF
TRBV5-4,.,TRBJ1-4,.,TGTGCCAGCAGCTTGGCAGCGGAGGCTAATGAAAAACTGTTTTTT,CASSLAAEANEKLFF
TRBV30,TRBD1,TRBJ1-2,.,TGTGCCTGGAGTGGAGGACAGGGGGCCTGGTATGGCTACACCTTC,CAWSGGQGAWYGYTF
TRBV9,TRBD1,TRBJ1-4,.,TGTGCCAGCAGCCCACAGACAGGGGCCACTGAAAAACTGTTTTTT,CASSPQTGATEKLFF
TRBV14,.,TRBJ1-6,.,TGTGCCAGCAGCCTGGGGCATTCACCCCTCCACTTT,CASSLGHSPLHF
TRBV19,TRBD2,TRBJ2-3,.,TGTGCCAGTAGTCGCGCATTAGCGGGGGGCACAGATACGCAGTATTTT,CASSRALAGGTDTQYF
TRBV6-1,TRBD1,TRBJ2-2,.,TGTGCCAGCAGTGAAGCGGGACAGGGGGAGCTGTTTTTT,CASSEAGQGELFF
TRBV18,.,TRBJ1-3,few,TGTGCCAGCTCGCTGAGCTCTGGAAACACCATATATTTT,CASSLSSGNTIYF